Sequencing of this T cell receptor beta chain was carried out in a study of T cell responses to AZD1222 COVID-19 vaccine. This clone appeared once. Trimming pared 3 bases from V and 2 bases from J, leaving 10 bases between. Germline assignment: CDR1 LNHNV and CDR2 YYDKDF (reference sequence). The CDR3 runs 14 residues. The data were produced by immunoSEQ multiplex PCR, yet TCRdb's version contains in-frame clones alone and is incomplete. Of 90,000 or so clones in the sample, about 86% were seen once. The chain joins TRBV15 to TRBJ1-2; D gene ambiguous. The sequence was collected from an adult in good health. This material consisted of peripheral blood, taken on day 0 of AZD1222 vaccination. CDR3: CATSSEDGNYGYTF. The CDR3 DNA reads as TGTGCCACCAGCAGTGAGGACGGGAACTATGGCTACACCTTC.